This T cell receptor beta chain came from a study of blood T cell repertoires in COVID-19. Study overall: Sites across the United States, Italy and Spain contributed samples from acute and convalescent COVID-19.

The germline V gene has CDR1 SGHNT and CDR2 YENEEA. There are 17 residues in the CDR3. The V end lost 3 bases, the J end lost 1 base, and 15 bases lay between the germline ends. In the study's own analysis: Estimated nucleated cell counts came from reference gene primer amplification. Assay: immunoSEQ multiplex PCR; the TCRdb copy retains only in-frame clones and omits some. V, J and clone size are taken as reported in that table, and D and trimming were inferred from the DNA itself. In the table there are some 180,000 clones, roughly nine tenths of which are singletons. The sample taken for sequencing was peripheral blood. The TCR comes from a man aged 65 to 79 with active or convalescent COVID-19. This chain joins TRBV11-3 and TRBJ2-2; TRBD1 is a possible D gene (6 bases). CDR3 coding DNA: TGTGCCAGCAGCTTCGACGGGGTGGGACAGAACACCGGGGAGCTGTTTTTT. Amino acids: CASSFDGVGQNTGELFF.